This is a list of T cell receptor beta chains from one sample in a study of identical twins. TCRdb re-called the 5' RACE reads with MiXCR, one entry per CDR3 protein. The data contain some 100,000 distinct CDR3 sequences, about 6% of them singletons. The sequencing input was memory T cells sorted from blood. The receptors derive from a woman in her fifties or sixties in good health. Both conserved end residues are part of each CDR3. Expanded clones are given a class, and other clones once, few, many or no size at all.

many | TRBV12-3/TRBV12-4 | CASSPGQFQPQHF
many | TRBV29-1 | CSGSQGTGELFF
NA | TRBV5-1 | CASSENRGLPSEQFF
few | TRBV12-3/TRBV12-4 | CASSHTRTGLQLFF
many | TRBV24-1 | CATSDPRDRVADGYTF
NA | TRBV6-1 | CASSLFRPGAHQPRNTEAFF
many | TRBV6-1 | CASNPGHSKETQYF
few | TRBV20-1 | CSARGEAYEQYF
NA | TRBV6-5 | CASSYMGSKFF
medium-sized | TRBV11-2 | CASSFQGSDTQYF
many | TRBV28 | CASTHGYGYTF
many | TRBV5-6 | CASSEGLEFGELFF
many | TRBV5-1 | CASSEGGGSYNEQFF
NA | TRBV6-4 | CASSETGGSYNEQFF
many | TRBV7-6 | CASQDSNLSVYF
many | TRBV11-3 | CASGHNEQFF
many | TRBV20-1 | CSAENRGETQYF
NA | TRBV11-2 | CASSLVTSAFGYNGQFF
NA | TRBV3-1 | CASSHLGTTKTDTQYF
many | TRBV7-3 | CASSLMGLDYNEQFF
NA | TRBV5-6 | CASSLSSGGGTEAFF
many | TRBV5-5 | CASSPPEGSGRSRTQYF
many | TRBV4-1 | CASSQRGMARNIQYF
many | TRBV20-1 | CSARDNRHGNTIYF
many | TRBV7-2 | CASSSGAEAFF
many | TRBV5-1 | CASSGQETANTEAFF
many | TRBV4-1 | CASREGGGGGETQYF
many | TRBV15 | CATSTDSLNQPQHF
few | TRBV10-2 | CASSERPAGEKLFF
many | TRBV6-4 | CASSDGPGETQYF
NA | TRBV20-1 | CSASERGSGPDEQFF
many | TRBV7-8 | CASSPGMGLYTGELFF
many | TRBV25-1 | CASSVTGAAGYTF
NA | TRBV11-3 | CASSPDGQGISNEQFF
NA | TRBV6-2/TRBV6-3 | CASRNPGTGRTEAFF
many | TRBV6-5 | CASGAGNVRDEQFF
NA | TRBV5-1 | CASSQRPRETQYF
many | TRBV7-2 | CASSVAGGGADTQYF
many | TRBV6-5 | CASGWQNQPQHF